Shown below are 27 T cell receptor beta chains from a single sample sequenced in a study of blood T cell repertoires in COVID-19. Profiled with immunoSEQ multiplex PCR; TCRdb holds only in-frame clones, not every one. The repertoire holds about 45,000 clones, with about 80% as singletons. The specimen was peripheral blood. These TCRs come from a man in his 70s with acute or convalescent COVID-19.

The table lists this clone with a few counts. The CDR3 nucleotides read TGTGCCAGCTCACCACTGGGGCAGCCAGAGACCCAGTACTTC. This encodes CASSPLGQPETQYF. The V call is TRBV18, the J call TRBJ2-5, with a weak D call TRBD1 (5 bases). The V gene's germline CDR1 is KGHSH and CDR2 LQKENI. Trimming pared 1 base from V and 4 bases from J, leaving 10 bases between. The CDR3 is 14 amino acids.

The J gene is TRBJ1-2, the V gene TRBV24-1; no clear D gene. The CDR3 runs 14 residues. V lost 10 bases and J 7 bases, leaving 21 bases between the germline ends. Per the germline V gene, CDR1 is KGHDR and CDR2 is SFDVKD. The CDR3 is CATAPRGHPGGYTF. DNA for the CDR3: TGTGCCACAGCACCTCGCGGCCACCCGGGTGGCTACACCTTC.

This clone appeared a single time. The chain is built from TRBV3-1 (or the pseudogene TRBV3-2) and TRBJ1-1; D remains ambiguous. V lost 2 bases and J lost 10, with 14 bases in between. The germline V gene has CDR1 LGHDT and CDR2 YNNKEL (reference sequence). The CDR3 sequence is 13 residues long. The CDR3 region has the DNA TGTGCCAGCAGCCAAAGCCCCGGGGAGAGAGCTTTCTTT. Translating it yields CASSQSPGERAFF.

The genes are TRBV5-1 and TRBJ1-3; a possible D gene is TRBD1 (6 bases). The ends were cut back, 1 base at V and 0 bases at J, with 11 bases in the middle. CDR3 length equals 16 residues. Germline lookup yields CDR1 SGHRS and CDR2 YFSETQ. The CDR3 loop is CASSLNRAISGNTIYF. CDR3 sequence (DNA): TGCGCCAGCAGCTTGAACAGGGCGATCTCTGGAAACACCATATATTTT.

This clone has just one count. The chain joins TRBV12-2 to TRBJ2-7; TRBD2, as called in the table, went unchecked against the DNA. TRBV12-2 is classified as a pseudogene. This CDR3 comprises 14 residues. CDR3 amino acids: CASRRGLAPYEQYF. DNA of the CDR3: TGTGCAAGTCGCCGGGGACTGGCTCCCTACGAGCAGTACTTC.

This sequence joins TRBV9 and TRBJ2-7, with 10 bases that match TRBD1. Germline V gene lookup returns CDR1 SGDLS and CDR2 YYNGEE. There are 14 residues in the CDR3. The ends lost 3 bases at V and 6 bases at J; junction bases unmatched: 6. The CDR3 DNA follows: TGTGCCAGCAGCGCAGGGACAGGGGTGGGCGAGCAGTACTTC. Its protein product is CASSAGTGVGEQYF.

The chain employs TRBV10-3 and TRBJ2-5; a possible D gene is TRBD2 (7 bases). In germline, CDR1 is ENHRY, CDR2 SYGVKD. The V end was cut by 0 bases, the J end by 5 bases, with 16 bases between. The CDR3 runs 16 residues. The CDR3: CAISESKRGGSETQYF. CDR3 DNA: TGTGCCATCAGTGAGTCGAAAAGGGGGGGTTCGGAGACCCAGTACTTC.

The chain recombines TRBV27 with TRBJ2-7; D remains ambiguous. This CDR3 contains 14 residues. The germline V gene encodes CDR1 MNHEY and CDR2 SMNVEV (reference sequence). The ends were cut back, 1 base at V and 3 bases at J, with 10 bases in the middle. The CDR3 loop reads CASSLYAGFYEQYF. CDR3 DNA sequence: TGTGCCAGCAGTTTATACGCAGGCTTCTACGAGCAGTACTTC.

The V call is TRBV2, the J call TRBJ1-5, with a weak D call TRBD1 (5 bases). Trimming removed 5 bases at V and 2 bases at J, with 16 bases between. Looked up from germline, CDR1 is SNHLY and CDR2 is FYNNEI. This CDR3 has 16 residues. The DNA of the CDR3 is TGTGCCAGCAGTACCCCGGGGGGGGGTCGCAATCAGCCCCAGCATTTT. Encoded protein: CASSTPGGGRNQPQHF.

This rearrangement joins TRBV6-5 to TRBJ1-1; D perhaps matches TRBD1 (6 bases). The CDR3 totals 15 residues. Looked up from germline, CDR1 is MNHEY and CDR2 is SVGAGI. V lost 6 bases, J lost 0 bases, and 14 bases lay in between. CDR3: CASRRTAGVNTEAFF. The CDR3 coding sequence is TGTGCCAGCAGAAGAACCGCAGGGGTGAACACTGAAGCTTTCTTT.

As concerns this clone: In the same sample, other DNA sequences code for this CDR3. The gene calls are TRBV7-9 and TRBJ2-7; D remains ambiguous. The CDR3 totals 14 residues. Germline V lookup: CDR1 SEHNR, CDR2 FQNEAQ (reference sequence). V was pared by 2 bases and J by 2 bases, with 10 bases between. The CDR3 protein is CASSLKQVAYEQYF. CDR3 bases: TGTGCCAGCAGCTTAAAGCAGGTTGCCTACGAGCAGTACTTC.

The chain carries TRBV15 and TRBJ1-4, with 7 bases identical to TRBD1. Germline V lookup: CDR1 LNHNV, CDR2 YYDKDF (reference sequence). V trimming: 4 bases; J trimming: 4 bases; junction bases outside the gene matches: 6. The CDR3 totals 15 residues. CDR3 sequence (DNA): TGTGCCACCAGCAACCAGGACAGGATTAATGAAAAACTGTTTTTT. It specifies CATSNQDRINEKLFF.

The CDR3 DNA sequence: TGCGCCAGCAGCCAGGCTGGACAGGGCTCCTACGAGCAGTACTTC. Protein product: CASSQAGQGSYEQYF. The chain is built from TRBV4-1 and TRBJ2-7; TRBD1 aligns across 8 bases. This CDR3 is 15 amino acids long. With V trimmed by 3 bases and J by 0 bases, 4 bases remained unmatched. Germline loops: CDR1 MGHRA, CDR2 YSYEKL.

This chain links TRBV19 with TRBJ1-2, with 7 bases fitting TRBD1. V lost 7 bases and J lost 4; bases outside the gene matches: 12. CDR1 LNHDA and CDR2 SQIVND come from the germline V gene (reference sequence). This CDR3 has 15 amino acids. The CDR3 here is CASTPRGGPSYGYTF. The CDR3 coding sequence is TGTGCCAGTACCCCGAGAGGGGGCCCCTCCTATGGCTACACCTTC.

The chain recombines TRBV6-5 with TRBJ2-7; TRBD1 matches 8 bases. The germline V gene has CDR1 MNHEY and CDR2 SVGAGI. CDR3 length: 14 residues. The ends lost 2 bases at V and 0 bases at J; junction bases unmatched: 0. Here the CDR3 DNA reads TGTGCCAGCAGTTACGGACAGGGCTCCTACGAGCAGTACTTC. Encoded protein: CASSYGQGSYEQYF.

This clone was seen only a few times. V and J are TRBV28 and TRBJ1-5; possibly TRBD1 for D (6 bases). The CDR3 loop spans 14 amino acids. Germline loops: CDR1 MDHEN, CDR2 SYDVKM. V shed 6 bases and J shed 5 bases, with 14 bases lying between them. CDR3: CASRWGGPYQPQHF. The CDR3 DNA is TGTGCCAGCAGGTGGGGGGGGCCCTATCAGCCCCAGCATTTT.

This chain uses TRBV6-5 with TRBJ1-6; 8 bases fit TRBD1. CDR1 and CDR2 from the germline V gene are MNHEY and SVGAGI. The CDR3 totals 14 residues. J was trimmed by 8 bases and V by 6 bases; bases with no gene match: 6. CDR3 sequence: CASSGTGRYSPLHF. CDR3 DNA sequence: TGTGCCAGCAGCGGGACAGGTCGATATTCACCCCTCCACTTT.

In this sample, this clone is medium-sized (0.01 to 0.1%). The chain couples TRBV4-3 to TRBJ2-2; weak D call: TRBD2 (5 bases). The V gene lost 3 bases and the J gene lost 2 bases, with 16 bases spanning the gap. Per the germline V gene, CDR1 is LGHNA and CDR2 is YSLEER. The CDR3 loop spans 17 amino acids. CDR3 sequence (DNA): TGCGCCAGCAGCCAGCGATTTGGAGGACCCAACACCGGGGAGCTGTTTTTT. It yields the protein CASSQRFGGPNTGELFF.

V is TRBV29-1 and J is TRBJ2-3; possibly TRBD1 for D (5 bases). In germline, CDR1 is SQVTM, CDR2 ANQGSEA. Trimming pared 4 bases from V and 3 bases from J, leaving 14 bases between. CDR3 size: 14 residues. CDR3 nucleotides: TGCAGCGTTGGGCTAGGGGCCGATACAGATACGCAGTATTTT. Translation gives CSVGLGADTDTQYF.

The genes are TRBV28 and TRBJ2-7; D is possibly TRBD2 (6 bases). Germline V CDR1 and CDR2: MDHEN, SYDVKM. Between the trimmed V and J ends, which lost 4 bases and 0 bases, there was a span of 10 bases. This CDR3 contains 14 residues. CDR3 bases: TGTGCCAGCAGTTCCGGGACTCCCTCCTACGAGCAGTACTTC. It specifies CASSSGTPSYEQYF.

V is TRBV18 and J is TRBJ1-3, with 8 bases lining up with TRBD1. The length of the CDR3 is 19 residues. J lost 0 bases, V lost 2 bases, and 12 bases had no gene match. The germline CDR1 and CDR2 sequences are KGHSH and LQKENI. The CDR3 protein is CASSPSAQGVTFSGNTIYF. The CDR3 bases are TGTGCCAGCTCACCATCGGCACAGGGGGTTACATTCTCTGGAAACACCATATATTTT.

The chain employs TRBV19 and TRBJ1-4; tentatively, D is TRBD1 (5 bases). Germline CDR1 is LNHDA and CDR2 is SQIVND (reference sequence). Trimming removed 3 bases from V and 8 bases from J, with 16 bases in between. This CDR3 contains 15 residues. As DNA, the CDR3 is TGTGCCAGTAGTATCCGAGGCAGGGCGGGGGAAAAACTGTTTTTT. Translating gives CASSIRGRAGEKLFF.

This rearrangement joins TRBV7-2 to TRBJ1-6; 8 bases fit TRBD1. Looked up from germline, CDR1 is SGHTA and CDR2 is FQGNSA. This CDR3 has 16 amino acids. J lost 4 bases, V lost 6 bases, and 8 bases had no gene match. The CDR3 region has the DNA TGTGCCAGCAGGTCCGGACAGGGTTCATATAATTCACCCCTCCACTTT. Translation gives CASRSGQGSYNSPLHF.

The chain joins TRBV29-1 to TRBJ2-1, with a tentative D call TRBD1 (6 bases). CDR1 and CDR2 from the germline V gene are SQVTM and ANQGSEA. V was clipped by 0 bases and J by 6 bases, with 12 bases between them. CDR3 length: 14 amino acids. The CDR3 spells CSVEDWGRLNEQFF. The CDR3 region has the DNA TGCAGCGTTGAAGATTGGGGGCGCCTCAATGAGCAGTTCTTC.

This clone has only one observation. V usage is TRBV30 and J usage is TRBJ1-4, with D possibly matching TRBD1 (6 bases). The V gene's germline CDR1 is GTSNPN and CDR2 SVGIG (reference sequence). Between the trimmed V and J ends, which lost 8 bases and 3 bases, there was a span of 10 bases. The CDR3 runs 12 residues. CDR3 sequence reads: CASRGANEKLFF. The CDR3 nucleotides are TGTGCCAGCAGGGGAGCTAATGAAAAACTGTTTTTT.

The genes are TRBV6-5 and TRBJ2-5, with 11 bases lining up with TRBD1. V lost 5 bases, J lost 5 bases, and 7 bases stayed unmatched. Germline V gene data show CDR1 as MNHEY and CDR2 as SVGAGI. This CDR3 region has 15 residues. CDR3 sequence: CASSPRTGGRETQYF. CDR3 in DNA: TGTGCCAGCAGTCCCAGGACAGGGGGCAGGGAGACCCAGTACTTC.

The rearrangement uses TRBV2 and TRBJ1-4, with D possibly matching TRBD1 (5 bases). Germline CDR1 SNHLY, CDR2 FYNNEI. The CDR3 runs 15 residues. Trimming stripped 3 bases from V and 7 bases from J, with 15 bases between. The CDR3 sequence: CASSETGAQGEKLFF. The CDR3 DNA sequence: TGTGCCAGCAGTGAGACTGGGGCCCAGGGTGAAAAACTGTTTTTT.